A single sample gave rise to the 27 T cell receptor beta chains below, sequenced in a study of OX40 agonist ivuxolimab in advanced cancers. Produced via immunoSEQ multiplex PCR; TCRdb's table is partial and in-frame only. The sample holds around 21,000 clones, 75% to 85% seen once. This specimen consisted of CD4+ or CD8+ T cells sorted from blood, obtained in a trial of the OX40 agonist ivuxolimab. These receptors were taken from an adult with an advanced solid tumor such as melanoma, head and neck, liver or kidney cancer.

This sequence joins TRBV5-1 and TRBJ2-7; the match to TRBD1 covers 8 bases. V shed 7 bases, J shed 5 bases, and the junction held 5 bases outside the gene matches. This CDR3 region has 12 residues. Germline V gene data show CDR1 as SGHRS and CDR2 as YFSETQ. The CDR3 is CASSLQGDEQYF. The CDR3 region has the DNA TGCGCCAGCTCGTTACAGGGGGACGAGCAGTACTTC.

J is TRBJ2-1 and V is TRBV28; D gene ambiguous. This CDR3 contains 14 residues. Germline V lookup: CDR1 MDHEN, CDR2 SYDVKM. The ends were cut back, 3 bases at V and 5 bases at J, with 11 bases in the middle. The CDR3 DNA is TGTGCCAGCAGTTTTTTGAGCAACAACAATGAGCAGTTCTTC. Its protein product is CASSFLSNNNEQFF.

This rearrangement joins TRBV14 to TRBJ2-1; D is unresolved. This CDR3 spans 17 amino acids. CDR1 is SGHDN, CDR2 FVKESK, per germline. Trimming left V 0 bases short and J 0 bases short, with 12 bases between. CDR3 protein: CASSQEPPESSYNEQFF. The CDR3 nucleotides are TGTGCCAGCAGCCAAGAACCCCCTGAGAGCTCCTACAATGAGCAGTTCTTC.

This chain links TRBV5-6 with TRBJ2-7, with D maybe TRBD2 (5 bases). Germline V lookup: CDR1 SGHDT, CDR2 YYEEEE. V was shortened by 3 bases and J by 3 bases, with 10 bases between the two germline ends. This CDR3 is 13 amino acids long. This CDR3 is CASSSQRNYEQYF. In DNA, the CDR3 is TGTGCCAGCAGCTCCCAGCGGAACTACGAGCAGTACTTC.

The sample holds one count of this clone. The chain uses TRBV5-1 and TRBJ2-2, with D unresolved. Germline lookup yields CDR1 SGHRS and CDR2 YFSETQ. The V end lost 3 bases, the J end lost 6 bases, and 12 bases lay between the germline ends. The CDR3 is 14 amino acids. This chain's CDR3 is CASSSSRAAGELFF. The CDR3 nucleotides read TGCGCCAGCAGCTCGAGTAGGGCGGCCGGGGAGCTGTTTTTT.

The V and J genes are TRBV6-4 and TRBJ1-5; unclear D gene. In germline, CDR1 is MRHNA, CDR2 SNTAGT. The CDR3 runs 13 residues. The V end lost 3 bases, the J end lost 3 bases, and 6 bases lay between the germline ends. In nucleotides, the CDR3 is TGTGCCAGCAGTGAAGGCCTCAATCAGCCCCAGCATTTT. It encodes CASSEGLNQPQHF.

The chain recombines TRBV5-1 with TRBJ1-2; TRBD1 agrees at 9 bases. Germline V gene data show CDR1 as SGHRS and CDR2 as YFSETQ. This CDR3 is 14 amino acids long. The ends lost 4 bases at V and 2 bases at J; junction bases unmatched: 3. CDR3 in amino acids: CASSTGTGNYGYTF. In DNA form, the CDR3 reads TGCGCCAGCAGCACAGGGACAGGGAACTATGGCTACACCTTC.

The V gene is TRBV4-2, the J gene TRBJ1-3; a possible D gene is TRBD1 (5 bases). In germline, CDR1 is LGHNA, CDR2 YNFKEQ. This CDR3 is 14 amino acids long. V was trimmed by 5 bases and J by 8 bases, leaving 16 bases between them. This chain's CDR3 is CASSSGGQVDTIYF. DNA for the CDR3: TGTGCCAGCAGCTCCGGCGGACAAGTCGACACCATATATTTT.

DNA for the CDR3: TGTGCCAGCAGCCCTCCGACTAGTTTAGATACGCAGTATTTT. Translating it yields CASSPPTSLDTQYF. This chain joins TRBV9 and TRBJ2-3; maybe TRBD2 (6 bases). Per the germline V gene, CDR1 is SGDLS and CDR2 is YYNGEE. V was cut by 4 bases and J by 5 bases, with 14 bases left in between. This CDR3 has 14 amino acids.

This clone is classed as medium-sized. The chain joins TRBV6-1 to TRBJ2-7; 7 positions match TRBD1. The CDR3 runs to 15 residues. The germline V gene encodes CDR1 MNHNS and CDR2 SASEGT. The junction had 3 bases not matched to a gene; V was cut back by 1 base and J by 0 bases. CDR3 nucleotide sequence: TGTGCCAGCAGTGAAGTGGACAGGAGCTCCTACGAGCAGTACTTC. It specifies CASSEVDRSSYEQYF.

A note on this clone: Other DNA sequences in the sample encode the same CDR3. This chain connects TRBV5-6 to TRBJ2-1; 12 bases align to TRBD2. CDR3 length equals 17 residues. J lost 8 bases, V lost 5 bases, and 14 bases had no gene match. CDR1 and CDR2 from the germline V gene are SGHDT and YYEEEE. The CDR3 here is CASRSARLAGVIHEQFF. CDR3 nucleotides: TGTGCCAGCAGGTCGGCCCGACTAGCGGGAGTGATCCATGAGCAGTTCTTC.

This clone was recorded only once. The chain has TRBV27 and TRBJ1-5; D is possibly TRBD1 (6 bases). V was pared by 6 bases and J by 4 bases, with 10 bases between. Germline lookup yields CDR1 MNHEY and CDR2 SMNVEV (reference sequence). The CDR3 sequence is 13 residues long. The CDR3 region is CASRQGWNQPQHF. CDR3 sequence (DNA): TGTGCCAGCAGACAGGGTTGGAATCAGCCCCAGCATTTT.

This chain connects TRBV10-1 to TRBJ2-2; 8 bases are shared with TRBD2. Germline V gene lookup returns CDR1 WNHNN and CDR2 SYGVQD (reference sequence). J was trimmed by 2 bases and V by 5 bases; bases with no gene match: 1. The CDR3 is 14 residues long. The CDR3 DNA sequence: TGCGCCAGCAGTCGGGGGGGAAACACCGGGGAGCTGTTTTTT. Translated: CASSRGGNTGELFF.

The genes are TRBV29-1 and TRBJ2-7, with D possibly being TRBD2 (5 bases). V was shortened by 2 bases and J by 7 bases, with 15 bases between the two germline ends. Germline V gives CDR1 SQVTM, CDR2 ANQGSEA. CDR3 size: 13 residues. Here the CDR3 DNA reads TGCAGCGTTGAACGGGGAGAAGTGAGGGAGCAGTACTTC. Amino acids: CSVERGEVREQYF.

The chain couples TRBV5-4 to TRBJ2-1; D unclear. Germline values: CDR1 SGHNT, CDR2 YYREEE (reference sequence). CDR3 length: 13 residues. V lost 0 bases and J 6 bases, leaving 7 bases between the germline ends. CDR3 bases: TGTGCCAGCAGCTTGGTGGGAATCAATGAGCAGTTCTTC. Translated: CASSLVGINEQFF.

The chain has TRBV18 and TRBJ2-1; 10 bases agree with TRBD2. Per germline, CDR1 KGHSH and CDR2 LQKENI. The J segment lost 1 base and the V segment lost 4 bases, leaving 1 base of the junction unmatched. This CDR3 has 15 amino acids. The CDR3 spells CASSLGLASYNEQFF. As DNA, the CDR3 is TGTGCCAGCTCACTGGGACTAGCGTCCTACAATGAGCAGTTCTTC. Full variable domain (outside the CDR3, taken from reference TRBV18 and TRBJ2-1): NAGVMQNPRHLVRRRGQEARLRCSPMKGHSHVYWYRQLPEEGLKFMVYLQKENIIDESGMPKERFSAEFPKEGPSILRIQQVVRGDSAAYFCASSLGLASYNEQFFGPGTRLTVL.

The rearrangement uses TRBV30 and TRBJ1-1, with D perhaps TRBD1 (6 bases). V was clipped by 2 bases and J by 2 bases, with 15 bases between them. CDR1 and CDR2 (germline): GTSNPN, SVGIG (reference sequence). CDR3 length: 15 amino acids. CDR3 sequence reads: CAWSFLEGENTEAFF. In nucleotides, the CDR3 is TGTGCCTGGAGTTTCTTGGAGGGGGAAAACACTGAAGCTTTCTTT.

The V and J genes are TRBV7-9 and TRBJ2-3; TRBD1 matches 8 bases. The V gene end was trimmed by 4 bases and the J gene end by 0 bases; junction bases not matched to a gene: 9. CDR1 is SEHNR, CDR2 FQNEAQ, per germline (reference sequence). The CDR3 has 17 amino acids. CDR3 sequence: CASSYRETGDSTDTQYF. The CDR3 coding sequence is TGTGCCAGCAGCTACCGTGAGACAGGGGATAGCACAGATACGCAGTATTTT.

The chain is built from TRBV27 and TRBJ1-5; D gene unclear. Trimming removed 1 base from V and 6 bases from J, with 10 bases in between. The CDR3 loop spans 14 amino acids. Germline lookup yields CDR1 MNHEY and CDR2 SMNVEV (reference sequence). DNA of the CDR3: TGTGCCAGCAGTTTATTGGGAGAAGGTCAGCCCCAGCATTTT. Its protein is CASSLLGEGQPQHF.

This clone was seen more than once but under ten times. This rearrangement joins TRBV2 to TRBJ2-7; D not certain. Trimming removed 8 bases at V and 6 bases at J, with 11 bases between. The CDR3 spans 11 residues. Per the germline V gene, CDR1 is SNHLY and CDR2 is FYNNEI. The CDR3 region is CASGVPREQYF. The CDR3 coding sequence is TGTGCCAGCGGGGTCCCCCGCGAGCAGTACTTC.

This clone is medium-sized. The J gene is TRBJ2-7, the V gene TRBV4-1, with D perhaps being TRBD1 or TRBD2 (5 bases each). CDR1 and CDR2 (germline): MGHRA, YSYEKL. V gave up 0 bases and J gave up 4 bases, with 13 bases separating them. This CDR3 spans 15 amino acids. This CDR3 reads CASSQEPGSRYEQYF. The CDR3 coding sequence is TGCGCCAGCAGCCAAGAACCAGGGAGTAGGTACGAGCAGTACTTC.

V and J are TRBV27 and TRBJ2-5; 11 positions agree with TRBD2. The CDR3 covers 14 residues. The V gene's germline CDR1 is MNHEY and CDR2 SMNVEV (reference sequence). The ends lost 8 bases at V and 2 bases at J; junction bases unmatched: 4. The CDR3 reads CASSGLAAQETQYF. The CDR3 DNA is TGTGCCAGCTCGGGACTAGCGGCTCAAGAGACCCAGTACTTC.

This rearrangement joins TRBV27 to TRBJ1-4; D is possibly TRBD1 (5 bases). The CDR3 has 14 residues. Looked up from germline, CDR1 is MNHEY and CDR2 is SMNVEV (reference sequence). Trimming took 7 bases from V and 8 from J, leaving 17 bases between them. The CDR3 DNA is TGTGCCAGCACGTCGGGGCGTCTAGGGGAAAAACTGTTTTTT. This encodes CASTSGRLGEKLFF.

About this clone itself: A much larger clone differs from this one at a single base, so this may be a read error. The V gene is TRBV5-1, the J gene TRBJ2-1; D is unclear. Germline V gene sequence: CDR1 SGHRS, CDR2 YFSETQ. CDR3 length equals 13 residues. Deletions cut 0 bases from V and 3 bases from J, with 4 bases between. The CDR3 protein is CASSLDNYNEQFF. DNA of the CDR3: TGCGCCAGCAGCTTGGACAACTACAATGAGCAGTTCTTC.

The gene calls are TRBV11-2 and TRBJ2-7, with TRBD2 matching over 12 bases. The CDR3 length is 15 residues. V lost 3 bases and J lost 4; bases outside the gene matches: 4. In germline, CDR1 is SGHAT, CDR2 FQNNGV. Here the CDR3 DNA reads TGTGCCAGCAGCTTCACCGGGACTAGCGGGTACGAGCAGTACTTC. Its translation is CASSFTGTSGYEQYF.

The CDR3 spells CASSVPPASYEQYF. CDR3 bases: TGTGCCAGCAGCGTCCCTCCGGCCTCCTACGAGCAGTACTTC. The V call is TRBV9, the J call TRBJ2-7; D ambiguous. The length of the CDR3 is 14 residues. Trimming removed 2 bases from V and 0 bases from J, with 9 bases in between. Germline CDR1 SGDLS, CDR2 YYNGEE.

The CDR3 protein is CASSERGETQYF. CDR3 sequence (DNA): TGTGCCAGCAGTGAACGGGGGGAGACCCAGTACTTC. The V call is TRBV2, the J call TRBJ2-5; D perhaps matches TRBD2 (6 bases). V lost 2 bases, J lost 5 bases, and 6 bases lay in between. This CDR3 is built from 12 residues. Germline V gene lookup returns CDR1 SNHLY and CDR2 FYNNEI.